This T cell receptor (beta chain) comes out of a study of T cell repertoires in cytomegalovirus infection. For this clonotype: No antigen is known for it.

TCRdb itself ran the reads through MiXCR, one entry per CDR3 protein. The sample contains approximately 1,000,000 distinct CDR3 sequences, under 40% of which appear only once. The CDR3 is made up of 15 amino acids. CDR1 is SGDLS and CDR2 is YYNGEE in the germline V gene. The V gene end was trimmed by 2 bases and the J gene end by 6 bases; junction bases not matched to a gene: 7. General study points: There were carriers of CMV plus the relevant HLA, and cumulative public TCR beta family frequency identified them.

The chain joins TRBV9 to TRBJ2-2, with 7 bases matching TRBD1. This sequence originates from a human donor in good health (CMV status not recorded). Some clones in this sample may be carry-over from other donors' samples. Material: cultured CD8+ T cells from PBMCs, obtained from culture after CMV antigen stimulation. The CDR3 reads CASSVTGSSSGELFF. DNA for the CDR3: TGTGCCAGCAGCGTGACAGGGTCATCATCCGGGGAGCTGTTTTTT. Looking up the rest from reference TRBV9 and TRBJ2-2 gives the full variable domain: DSGVTQTPKHLITATGQRVTLRCSPRSGDLSVYWYQQSLDQGLQFLIQYYNGEERAKGNILERFSAQQFPDLHSELNLSSLELGDSALYFCASSVTGSSSGELFFGEGSRLTVL.